The clone carrying this TCR beta chain was seen only once. The antigen is unknown. The data were taken from a study of shared clonotypes between healthy human individuals. Ten immunoSEQ deep assay plates were used to sequence unsorted PBMC DNA. TCRdb keeps only in-frame clones here, not all; method: immunoSEQ multiplex PCR. The data hold about 490,000 clones, with more than 75% observed a single time. V gave up 2 bases and J gave up 10 bases; unmatched junction bases: 14. The germline gives CDR1 SGDLS, CDR2 YYNGEE. CDR3 size: 16 residues. The study's findings and limits: There were few donors, and this limited the genetic and exposure-history diversity represented.

The unsorted samples took approximately 98 million PBMCs to get genomic DNA. The rearrangement links TRBV9 to TRBJ1-1; 10 bases match TRBD1. Input material: PBMCs. The clonotype originates from a woman aged 40-49 years in good health. Some clones in this sample may be carry-over from other donors' samples. The CDR3: CASSVRPGTGAFGAFF. Here the CDR3 DNA reads TGTGCCAGCAGCGTCCGACCCGGGACAGGGGCATTTGGAGCTTTCTTT.